This is a list of T cell receptor beta chains from one sample in a study of blood T cell repertoires in COVID-19. This table comes from immunoSEQ multiplex PCR, and its TCRdb copy is limited to in-frame clones, with some not included. The top ten hold over 0.2% of the sample, which has some 700,000 clones, 70% to 90% seen once. The sequencing input was peripheral blood. These receptors originate from a woman under 30 with acute or convalescent COVID-19. Both conserved end residues are part of each CDR3. The order of the fields is clone size, D gene, V gene, J gene, CDR3 protein, CDR3 DNA. D genes are given only for firm matches. Rows may omit the clone size; those that give it use once, few, many or a size class.

>-|-|TRBV4-1|TRBJ1-4
CASSQDRRVEKLFF
TGCGCCAGCAGCCAAGATCGACGGGTTGAAAAACTGTTTTTT
>-|-|TRBV5-6|TRBJ2-3
CASSFTGLFTDTQYF
TGTGCCAGCAGCTTCACGGGACTTTTCACAGATACGCAGTATTTT
>-|-|TRBV28|TRBJ1-2
CASSGLGSYGYTF
TGTGCCAGCAGTGGTCTGGGGAGCTATGGCTACACCTTC
>-|TRBD2|TRBV4-3|TRBJ2-7
CASSQDHLPSGGVYNEQYF
TGCGCCAGCAGCCAAGATCATCTCCCCAGCGGGGGGGTATACAACGAGCAGTACTTC
>-|TRBD1|TRBV6-5|TRBJ2-2
CASNKQGARELFF
TGTGCCAGCAACAAACAGGGGGCGCGGGAGCTGTTTTTT
>-|-|TRBV19|TRBJ1-1
CASSPGLVGAFF
TGTGCCAGTAGTCCCGGGTTGGTTGGAGCTTTCTTT
>-|TRBD1|TRBV5-5|TRBJ1-1
CASSESGTENTEAFF
TGTGCCAGCAGCGAGAGTGGGACAGAGAACACTGAAGCTTTCTTT
>few|-|TRBV18|TRBJ1-2
CASSSAESYYGYTF
TGTGCCAGCTCAAGCGCTGAATCCTACTATGGCTACACCTTC
>once|TRBD1|TRBV12-3/TRBV12-4|TRBJ1-2
CASRGTGHYGYTF
TGTGCCAGCAGGGGGACAGGTCACTATGGCTACACCTTC
>-|-|TRBV14|TRBJ2-7
CASSPPAGTYEQYF
TGTGCCAGCAGCCCCCCAGCGGGCACCTACGAGCAGTACTTC